This T cell receptor beta chain is from a study of T cell responses to AZD1222 COVID-19 vaccine. Findings of the study overall: Variant regions that are unmutated are reportedly the target of nearly half of spike-specific TCRs. Repertoire samples came only from after the peak T cell response.

Trimming removed 3 bases from V and 1 base from J; junction bases left unmatched: 3. The germline V gene has CDR1 MGHRA and CDR2 YSYEKL. The CDR3 spans 15 residues. Profiling relied on immunoSEQ multiplex PCR, and the TCRdb table lists in-frame clones only, not all of them. The data contain about 130,000 clones, 85% to 90% of them singletons. Points on this clone: The antigen is unknown.

The material sequenced was peripheral blood, taken on day 0 of AZD1222 vaccination. The J gene is TRBJ1-1, the V gene TRBV4-1; 9 bases line up with TRBD1. The sequence came from an adult in good health. In DNA form, the CDR3 reads TGCGCCAGCAGCCACCGACAGGGGGAGAACACTGAAGCTTTCTTT. Encoded protein: CASSHRQGENTEAFF.